Listed below are T cell receptor beta chains from one sample, sequenced in a study of shared clonotypes between healthy human individuals. TCRdb keeps only in-frame clones here, not all; method: immunoSEQ multiplex PCR. The sample shows about 1.4 million clones, around 95% of them seen only once. Sequences were obtained from naive CD4+ T cells sorted from blood. These receptors were obtained from a man aged 30 to 45 in good health. Each CDR3 is given with its conserved first and last residue. Each record gives: J gene, D gene, V gene, clone size, CDR3 DNA, CDR3 protein. D genes are given only for firm matches. The size entry is marked missing in some rows and otherwise reads once, few, many or a size class.

TRBJ2-2	NA	TRBV9	NA	TGTGCCAGCAGCCGCACCGGGGAGCTGTTTTTT	CASSRTGELFF
TRBJ1-1	NA	TRBV5-1	NA	TGCGCCAGCAGCTTGGTCCCCAGCGGGACCGCTGAAGCTTTCTTT	CASSLVPSGTAEAFF
TRBJ2-7	TRBD1	TRBV7-2	NA	TGTGCCAGCACGGGACAGGGCTTATCTGCCTACGAGCAGTACTTC	CASTGQGLSAYEQYF
TRBJ2-1	NA	TRBV9	NA	TGTGCCAGCAGCGTAGGTCTCGGTGGGCAGTTCTTC	CASSVGLGGQFF
TRBJ2-3	NA	TRBV2	NA	TGTGCCAGCAGTCCAATGGGAAGGGATACGCAGTATTTT	CASSPMGRDTQYF
TRBJ2-4	TRBD2	TRBV5-1	NA	TGCGCCAGCAGCGTGGGACTAGCGGGAGTCAAAAACATTCAGTACTTC	CASSVGLAGVKNIQYF
TRBJ2-7	NA	TRBV11-2	NA	TGTGCCAGCAGCTTAGCCCGAGGCCTTTCCTACGAGCAGTACTTC	CASSLARGLSYEQYF
TRBJ2-1	NA	TRBV28	NA	TGTGCCAGCAACACCTGGGTCAATGAGCAGTTCTTC	CASNTWVNEQFF
TRBJ2-4	NA	TRBV5-4	NA	TGTGCCAGCAGGGAGGGACCATCCTCGGCCAAAAACATTCAGTACTTC	CASREGPSSAKNIQYF
TRBJ2-3	NA	TRBV9	once	TGTGCCAGCAGCGTAGCGGCGGGCTTCGGTTTATTACATACGCAGTATTTT	CASSVAAGFGLLHTQYF
TRBJ2-7	TRBD2	TRBV7-2	NA	TGTGCCAGCAGCATGACTAGCGGCACCAGCTCCTACGAGCAGTACTTC	CASSMTSGTSSYEQYF
TRBJ2-2	NA	TRBV5-4	few	TGTGCCAGCAGCTTGGGACAGCTCACCGGGGAGCTGTTTTTT	CASSLGQLTGELFF